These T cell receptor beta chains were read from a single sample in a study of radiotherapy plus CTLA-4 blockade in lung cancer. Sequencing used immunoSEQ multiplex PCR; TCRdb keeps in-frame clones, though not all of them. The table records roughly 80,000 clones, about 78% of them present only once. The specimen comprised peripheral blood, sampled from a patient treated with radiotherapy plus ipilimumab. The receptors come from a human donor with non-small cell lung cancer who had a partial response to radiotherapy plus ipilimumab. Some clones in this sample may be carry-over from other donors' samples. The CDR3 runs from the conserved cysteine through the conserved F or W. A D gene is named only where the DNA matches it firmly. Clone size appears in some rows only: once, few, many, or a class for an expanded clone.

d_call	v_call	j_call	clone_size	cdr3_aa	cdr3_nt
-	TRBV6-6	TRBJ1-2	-	CASKDVGRQTHDGYTF	TGTGCCAGCAAAGATGTGGGAAGACAGACCCATGATGGCTACACCTTC
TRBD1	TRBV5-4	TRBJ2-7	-	CASSHNRGSYEQYF	TGTGCCAGCAGCCACAACAGGGGCTCCTACGAGCAGTACTTC
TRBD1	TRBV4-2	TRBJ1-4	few	CASTGTGGWEKLFF	TGTGCCAGCACAGGAACAGGGGGTTGGGAAAAACTGTTTTTT
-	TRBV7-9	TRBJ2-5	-	CASSLAGGTQYF	TGTGCCAGCAGCTTAGCGGGAGGGACCCAGTACTTC
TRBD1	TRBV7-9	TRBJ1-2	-	CASSLGQGAGGYTF	TGTGCCAGCAGCTTAGGACAGGGGGCTGGTGGCTACACCTTC
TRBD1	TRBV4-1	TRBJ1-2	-	CASSQDPTGGYGYTF	TGCGCCAGCAGCCAAGACCCGACAGGGGGCTATGGCTACACCTTC
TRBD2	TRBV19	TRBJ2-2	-	CASRNLAGGPGELFF	TGTGCCAGTAGGAACCTAGCGGGAGGGCCCGGGGAGCTGTTTTTT
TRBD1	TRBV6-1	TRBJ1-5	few	CASSDPTGYQPQHF	TGTGCCAGCAGTGACCCGACAGGGTATCAGCCCCAGCATTTT
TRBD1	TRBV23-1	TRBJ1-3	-	CASSHRETGAPGNTIYF	TGCGCCAGCAGTCATAGAGAAACAGGGGCTCCCGGAAACACCATATATTTT
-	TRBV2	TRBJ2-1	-	CARRPLRDEQFF	TGTGCCAGGCGACCACTCAGGGATGAGCAGTTCTTC
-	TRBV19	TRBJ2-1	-	CAAHTRDEQFF	TGTGCCGCCCATACGCGCGATGAGCAGTTCTTC
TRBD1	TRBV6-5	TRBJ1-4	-	CASTRTGSEEKLFF	TGTGCCAGCACCCGGACAGGGTCGGAGGAAAAACTGTTTTTT
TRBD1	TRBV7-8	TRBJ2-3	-	CASSFGQGDTDTQYF	TGTGCCAGCAGCTTCGGACAGGGGGACACAGATACGCAGTATTTT
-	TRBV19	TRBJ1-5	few	CAAAEDSNQPQHF	TGTGCCGCGGCGGAAGATAGCAATCAGCCCCAGCATTTT
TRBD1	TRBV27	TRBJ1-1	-	CASTRADRSDKAFF	TGTGCCAGCACCCGCGCGGACAGGAGCGATAAAGCTTTCTTT
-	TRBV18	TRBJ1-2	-	CASSPSSENYGYTF	TGTGCCAGCTCACCTAGTTCCGAAAACTATGGCTACACCTTC
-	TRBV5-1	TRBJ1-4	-	CASSYNREKLFF	TGCGCCAGCAGCTATAACAGGGAAAAACTGTTTTTT
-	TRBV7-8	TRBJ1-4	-	CASSSSVASTNEKLFF	TGTGCCAGCAGCTCAAGCGTGGCATCAACTAATGAAAAACTGTTTTTT
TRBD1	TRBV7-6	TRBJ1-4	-	CASSPGTVGEKLFF	TGTGCCAGCAGCCCCGGGACAGTGGGGGAAAAACTGTTTTTT
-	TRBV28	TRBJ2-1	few	CASKGRELSYNEQFF	TGTGCCAGCAAGGGGCGGGAACTTTCCTACAATGAGCAGTTCTTC
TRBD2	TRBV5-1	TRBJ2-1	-	CASSHGLAGGNEQFF	TGCGCCAGCAGCCACGGACTAGCGGGGGGAAATGAGCAGTTCTTC
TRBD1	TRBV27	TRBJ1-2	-	CASSSFIGTGYGYTF	TGTGCCAGCAGTTCTTTTATCGGGACAGGGTATGGCTACACCTTC
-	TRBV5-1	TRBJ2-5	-	CARPLGDIQTQYF	TGCGCCAGACCCTTAGGGGATATCCAGACCCAGTACTTC
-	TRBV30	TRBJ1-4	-	CAWSRENEKLFF	TGTGCCTGGAGCCGCGAAAATGAAAAACTGTTTTTT
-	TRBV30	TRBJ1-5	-	CAFSGGRRFGQSNQPQHF	TGTGCCTTCTCTGGGGGAAGGCGATTTGGACAGAGCAATCAGCCCCAGCATTTT
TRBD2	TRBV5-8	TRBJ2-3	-	CASSLASGGADTQYF	TGTGCCAGCAGCTTGGCTAGCGGGGGAGCAGATACGCAGTATTTT
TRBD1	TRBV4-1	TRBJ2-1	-	CASSGQGFYSYNEQFF	TGCGCCAGCAGCGGACAGGGGTTTTACTCCTACAATGAGCAGTTCTTC
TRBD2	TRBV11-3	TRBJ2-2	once	CASSSRRTSGRGAGELFF	TGTGCCAGCAGCTCGCGACGGACTAGCGGGAGAGGGGCGGGGGAGCTGTTTTTT